Presented here are 9 T cell receptor beta chains from one specimen sequenced in a study of T cells in women clearing cervical HPV infection. Measured with immunoSEQ multiplex PCR; TCRdb has only the in-frame clones, and not every one. The sample has approximately 30,000 clones. The sequenced material came from blood buffy coat. The source is a woman between 18 and 70 years old with a cervical HPV16 infection that either progressed to CIN3+ or cleared (not recorded which).

On this clone itself: The DNA ends 3 residues before the CDR3 does, and the rest of the CDR3 is filled in from the germline J gene. V usage is TRBV29-1 and J usage is TRBJ2-5; D gene unclear. Germline CDR1 is SQVTM and CDR2 is ANQGSEA. V lost 4 bases, J lost 5 bases, and 11 bases lay in between. The CDR3 runs to 12 residues. CDR3 in amino acids: CSVGLLRETQYF. The covered CDR3 bases are TGCAGCGTTGGACTCCTCCGGGAGACC. Full variable domain (rest looked up from reference TRBV29-1 and TRBJ2-5): SAVISQKPSRDICQRGTSLTIQCQVDSQVTMMFWYRQQPGQSLTLIATANQGSEATYESGFVIDKFPISRPNLTFSTLTVSNMSPEDSSIYLCSVGLLRETQYFGPGTRLLVL.

CDR3 region: CASSEGAYSPLFF. Partial CDR3 DNA: TGTGCCAGCAGTGAAGGGGCCTATTCACCA. This chain joins TRBV6-1 and TRBJ1-4; D ambiguous. The read gets to within 3 residues of the CDR3 end, and the germline J gene fills in the rest. CDR3 length: 13 residues. Per the germline V gene, CDR1 is MNHNS and CDR2 is SASEGT.

With regard to this clone: The CDR3 end is not reached by the read, which stops 3 residues before it; the germline J gene fills it in. The chain carries TRBV6-1 and TRBJ2-7, with TRBD1 matching 9 bases. CDR3 length: 15 residues. V was pared by 2 bases and J by 2 bases, with 4 bases of the junction left unmatched. Per germline, CDR1 MNHNS and CDR2 SASEGT. Here the CDR3 reads CASSETGTGTYEQYF. Partial CDR3 DNA: TGTGCCAGCAGTGAAACCGGGACAGGGACCTACGAG.

Points on this clone: The read comes to an end 3 residues before the CDR3 does, leaving the germline J gene to fill in the end. This sequence joins TRBV7-3 and TRBJ1-4; D might be TRBD1 (5 bases). V was trimmed by 0 bases and J by 8 bases, leaving 13 bases between them. This CDR3 comprises 15 residues. Germline CDR1 is SGHTA and CDR2 is FQGTGA. The CDR3 loop reads CASSLTGSPGEKLFF. The part of the CDR3 DNA that was read is TGTGCCAGCAGCTTAACGGGTTCGCCAGGGGAAAAA.

Worth noting for this clone: The sequenced fragment ends 3 residues before the CDR3 boundary, so the rest is inferred from the germline J gene. J is TRBJ2-3 and V is TRBV19; 10 nucleotides line up with TRBD1. Germline V gene sequence: CDR1 LNHDA, CDR2 SQIVND (reference sequence). The V gene end was trimmed by 6 bases and the J gene end by 1 base; junction bases not matched to a gene: 1. This CDR3 is 14 amino acids long. CDR3 DNA, as far as it was read: TGTGCCAGTAGCGGGACAGGGGGCACAGATACG. It codes for CASSGTGGTDT. Given in full, the CDR3 is CASSGTGGTDTQYF.

A word on this clone: Sequencing ends 3 residues short of the CDR3 end; the germline J gene provides the rest. J is TRBJ1-2 and V is TRBV7-9; TRBD1 matches 8 bases. Germline V gives CDR1 SEHNR, CDR2 FQNEAQ (reference sequence). Unmatched junction bases numbered 5, after V lost 1 base and J lost 4 bases. CDR3 length: 15 residues. The CDR3: CASSLDRGAPYGYTF. Incomplete CDR3 DNA: TGTGCCAGCAGCTTAGACAGGGGGGCACCCTATGGC.

The CDR3 DNA, read in part, is TGTGCCAGCAGATCGAGCGGGAGGATACAAGAGACC. Protein: CASRSSGRIQET. The complete CDR3 sequence is CASRSSGRIQETQYF. J is TRBJ2-5 and V is TRBV5-4; 9 bases agree with TRBD2. The CDR3 end is not reached by the read, which stops 3 residues before it; the germline J gene fills it in. The ends lost 5 bases at V and 2 bases at J; junction bases unmatched: 7. This CDR3 spans 15 amino acids. Germline V gene sequence: CDR1 SGHNT, CDR2 YYREEE (reference sequence).

To note about this clone: The read is 3 residues too short to cover the CDR3 end, so that end is filled in from the germline J gene. The chain carries TRBV6-1 and TRBJ1-1, with D possibly being TRBD1 (5 bases). Germline CDR1 and CDR2: MNHNS and SASEGT. V lost 0 bases, J lost 4 bases, and 6 bases lay in between. This CDR3 has 13 residues. The CDR3 sequence: CASSEAQGTEAFF. CDR3 bases read: TGTGCCAGCAGTGAAGCGCAGGGCACTGAA.

In the case of this clone: The read ends 3 residues early relative to the CDR3; the germline J gene fills the gap. This chain joins TRBV5-1 and TRBJ2-7; 9 bases match TRBD1. The CDR3 consists of 15 residues. After removal of 6 bases from V and 0 bases from J, the junction contained 7 bases not matched to a gene. The V gene's germline CDR1 is SGHRS and CDR2 YFSETQ. The CDR3 protein is CASKTGTGNSYEQYF. CDR3 DNA, as far as it was read: TGCGCCAGCAAGACCGGGACAGGGAACTCCTACGAG.